This entry describes one TCR beta chain. At one of its ends the junction is not consistent with the germline gene, which may arise from a read error. This sample was taken from a study of blood T cell repertoires in COVID-19. In the original workflow: Amplification of reference gene primers was used by the study to estimate nucleated cell counts. TCRdb keeps only in-frame clones here, not all; method: immunoSEQ multiplex PCR. The V and J calls and clone size were taken over from that table, and D and trimming were inferred from the DNA. Among about 97,000 clones listed, 84% were seen once. The CDR3 is 14 residues long. Germline V gives CDR1 SEHNR, CDR2 FQNEAQ (reference sequence).

The sequencing sample was made of peripheral blood. The chain carries TRBV7-9 and TRBJ1-1, with D possibly matching TRBD1 (6 bases). This TCR derives from a middle-aged man with active or convalescent COVID-19. The CDR3 loop is CASSLEGPGRGRNF. CDR3 nucleotide sequence: TGTGCCAGCAGCTTAGAGGGCCCGGGCAGGGGACGAAACTTT.